Each of the 21 T cell receptor beta chains below was sequenced from the same sample in a study of T cell repertoires in cytomegalovirus infection. TCRdb analysed the reads with MiXCR anew, one entry per CDR3 protein. The sample lists about 260,000 distinct CDR3 sequences; roughly 15% were seen once. Sequencing input: PBMCs. All receptors come from a human donor in good health (CMV status not recorded). Some clones in this sample may be carry-over from other donors' samples.

This clonotype has a count of ten or more. The J gene is TRBJ2-5, the V gene TRBV6-2 or TRBV6-3, with 8 bases fitting TRBD1. Unmatched junction bases numbered 11, after V lost 7 bases and J lost 4 bases. CDR3 length equals 15 residues. Germline CDR1 MNHEY, CDR2 SVGEGT. Here the CDR3 DNA reads TGTGCCAGCACGTCTACTACAGGGGGAACAGAGACCCAGTACTTC. As protein: CASTSTTGGTETQYF.

This chain's CDR3 is CSARSPPPGQAFSSGANVLTF. Here the CDR3 DNA reads TGCAGTGCTAGATCCCCCCCCCCCGGGCAGGCCTTTTCCTCTGGGGCCAACGTCCTGACTTTC. The V call is TRBV20-1, the J call TRBJ2-6; D is unresolved. The germline V gene has CDR1 DFQATT and CDR2 SNEGSKA (reference sequence). The CDR3 is 21 residues long. Trimming removed 2 bases at V and 0 bases at J, with 26 bases between.

There are a few counts of this clonotype. This chain links TRBV4-2 with TRBJ2-7; D is unresolved. From germline, CDR1 is LGHNA and CDR2 YNFKEQ. CDR3 size: 17 residues. V was trimmed by 2 bases and J by 2 bases, leaving 19 bases between them. The CDR3 is CASSQSHLVGKTYEQYF. The DNA for the CDR3 is TGTGCCAGCAGCCAATCCCACTTAGTGGGGAAAACCTACGAGCAGTACTTC.

The chain uses TRBV19 and TRBJ2-1; tentative D call: TRBD2 (6 bases). The germline V gene has CDR1 LNHDA and CDR2 SQIVND (reference sequence). CDR3 length equals 16 residues. V was pared by 4 bases and J by 2 bases, with 15 bases between. This chain's CDR3 is CASSTRKRATYNEQFF. Written as DNA, the CDR3 is TGTGCCAGTAGTACCCGAAAGCGGGCCACCTACAATGAGCAGTTCTTC.

This clonotype was counted only a few times. This chain connects TRBV28 to TRBJ2-1; D uncertain. CDR1 and CDR2 (germline): MDHEN, SYDVKM. The CDR3 sequence is 15 residues long. V was pared by 1 base and J by 2 bases, with 9 bases between. CDR3 DNA: TGTGCCAGCAGTTTATCTGAGAGTGCCTACAATGAGCAGTTCTTC. The encoded protein is CASSLSESAYNEQFF.

This clonotype showed up many times. The rearrangement links TRBV19 to TRBJ2-7, with unresolved D. Trimming shortened V by 1 base and J by 0 bases, and 7 bases separated the two germline ends. Germline loops: CDR1 LNHDA, CDR2 SQIVND (reference sequence). The CDR3 totals 14 residues. CDR3 DNA: TGTGCCAGTAGTATAGTGGGCAGCTCCTACGAGCAGTACTTC. It translates to CASSIVGSSYEQYF.

The chain recombines TRBV7-4 with TRBJ2-1; D not certain. With the DNA end fitting TRBJ2-7 better, the J assignment may be wrong. Germline CDR1 and CDR2: SGHVT and SQSDAQ. CDR3 size: 12 residues. The CDR3 reads CASSFLVSEQYF. CDR3 nucleotide sequence: TGTGCCAGCAGCTTCCTAGTATCAGAGCAGTACTTC.

The CDR3 region is CSARGGTQGGYNEQFF. For the CDR3, the DNA is TGCAGTGCTAGGGGTGGTACGCAGGGAGGCTACAATGAGCAGTTCTTC. This chain connects TRBV20-1 to TRBJ2-1; TRBD2 is a possible D gene (6 bases). The CDR3 is made up of 16 amino acids. Germline-derived CDR1 and CDR2 are DFQATT and SNEGSKA (reference sequence). Trimming pared 3 bases from V and 3 bases from J, leaving 18 bases between.

This clonotype has a handful of counts. The DNA of the CDR3 is TGTGCCAGCAGCTACAACAGGGGAATCGGCTACACCTTC. Protein sequence: CASSYNRGIGYTF. This chain links TRBV2 with TRBJ1-2; 7 bases are a match to TRBD1. Germline V CDR1 and CDR2: SNHLY, FYNNEI. The CDR3 is 13 amino acids. J gave up 8 bases and V 6 bases, and 9 bases lay outside the gene matches.

This clonotype showed up many times. The chain joins TRBV7-2 to TRBJ2-5; D remains unclear. V lost 1 base, J lost 7 bases, and 7 bases lay in between. This CDR3 spans 12 amino acids. The germline gives CDR1 SGHTA, CDR2 FQGNSA. The CDR3 loop reads CASSLVRGTQYF. CDR3 nucleotides: TGTGCCAGCAGCTTAGTGCGTGGGACCCAGTACTTC.

In its sample, this clonotype was seen once. It may be a read error: a sequence one base away is much more abundant. Without the conserved terminal phenylalanine or tryptophan, this CDR3 likely stems from a read error. The rearrangement links TRBV28 to TRBJ2-1, with D unresolved. V lost 2 bases and J 9 bases, leaving 5 bases between the germline ends. Germline assignment: CDR1 MDHEN and CDR2 SYDVKM. The CDR3 totals 11 residues. This chain's CDR3 is CASSLGLEQFY. The CDR3 DNA reads as TGTGCCAGCAGTTTAGGCCTTGAGCAGTTCTAC.

The rearrangement links TRBV28 to TRBJ2-2, with TRBD1 matching 11 bases. J gave up 2 bases and V 6 bases, and 5 bases lay outside the gene matches. In germline, CDR1 is MDHEN, CDR2 SYDVKM. The CDR3 length is 16 residues. CDR3 residues: CASRPGTGGNTGELFF. The CDR3 bases are TGTGCCAGCAGGCCTGGGACAGGGGGAAACACCGGGGAGCTGTTTTTT.

This clonotype was counted between two and nine times. The chain carries TRBV28 and TRBJ1-6; weak D call: TRBD1 (5 bases). There are 16 residues in the CDR3. Between the trimmed V and J ends, which lost 7 bases and 1 base, there was a span of 14 bases. Germline lookup yields CDR1 MDHEN and CDR2 SYDVKM. CDR3 nucleotide sequence: TGTGCCAGCACCTCCAGGGAGGGGTCCTATAATTCACCCCTCCACTTT. Amino acids: CASTSREGSYNSPLHF.

V usage is TRBV6-8 and J usage is TRBJ1-1; D possibly corresponds to TRBD1 (5 bases). The germline CDR1 and CDR2 sequences are MNHGY and SAAAGT. V lost 0 bases and J lost 0, with 14 bases in between. The CDR3 has 17 residues. CDR3 protein: CASSYSRTPTVNTEAFF. The CDR3 nucleotides are TGTGCCAGCAGTTACTCGAGGACACCCACCGTGAACACTGAAGCTTTCTTT.

This clonotype was detected ten times or more. The chain carries TRBV6-2 or TRBV6-3 and TRBJ2-3; no firm D call. This CDR3 comprises 13 residues. Germline V lookup: CDR1 MNHEY, CDR2 SVGEGT. Deletions cut 0 bases from V and 4 bases from J, with 5 bases between. The CDR3 DNA reads TGTGCCAGCAGTTACTCGATTCCAGATACGCAGTATTTT. Translation: CASSYSIPDTQYF.

As concerns this clonotype: A much larger clone lies one base from this, so it may be a read error. The gene calls are TRBV11-1 and TRBJ2-2; no clear D. V lost 1 base and J lost 8, with 2 bases in between. The CDR3 totals 11 residues. Germline V lookup: CDR1 SGHAT, CDR2 FQDESV (reference sequence). CDR3 amino acids: CASSLEGELFF. The CDR3 DNA follows: TGTGCCAGCAGCTTAGAAGGGGAGCTGTTTTTT.

This clonotype was counted ten times or more. The chain recombines TRBV14 with TRBJ2-1; TRBD1 is a possible D gene (6 bases). V was shortened by 4 bases and J by 7 bases, with 14 bases between the two germline ends. This CDR3 is built from 14 residues. The germline CDR1 and CDR2 sequences are SGHDN and FVKESK. CDR3 sequence (DNA): TGTGCCAGCAGCCCCCAAGGGGGTAAGAATGAGCAGTTCTTC. Its translation is CASSPQGGKNEQFF.

This clonotype turned up a few times. The rearrangement joins TRBV27 to TRBJ2-2; TRBD1 matches 10 bases. The CDR3 runs to 15 residues. The J segment lost 3 bases and the V segment lost 10 bases, leaving 8 bases of the junction unmatched. Per the germline V gene, CDR1 is MNHEY and CDR2 is SMNVEV (reference sequence). CDR3 DNA: TGTGCCACCGCCTTCGGGACAGGGGACACCGGGGAGCTGTTTTTT. It translates to CATAFGTGDTGELFF.

This clonotype was seen only a few times. The gene calls are TRBV27 and TRBJ2-7; 7 bases agree with TRBD1. The germline CDR1 and CDR2 sequences are MNHEY and SMNVEV (reference sequence). This CDR3 is built from 15 residues. Losses at the gene ends were 3 bases for V and 2 bases for J; bases not matched to a gene: 7. CDR3 protein: CASSLKSQGAYEQYF. The CDR3 DNA reads as TGTGCCAGCAGTTTGAAGTCCCAGGGGGCCTACGAGCAGTACTTC.

The rearrangement joins TRBV28 to TRBJ2-7, with 8 bases fitting TRBD2. The CDR3 loop spans 18 amino acids. Per the germline V gene, CDR1 is MDHEN and CDR2 is SYDVKM. J gave up 0 bases and V 5 bases, and 15 bases lay outside the gene matches. In nucleotides, the CDR3 is TGTGCCAGCAGTCTATCCACTAGCGGAGCCAGGAGCTCCTACGAGCAGTACTTC. This sequence encodes CASSLSTSGARSSYEQYF.

This clonotype was detected a few times. The chain links TRBV9 to TRBJ2-2; D is undetermined. The CDR3 loop spans 14 amino acids. From germline, CDR1 is SGDLS and CDR2 YYNGEE. V gave up 0 bases and J gave up 5 bases, with 8 bases separating them. CDR3 protein: CASSVGAGTGELFF. CDR3 DNA: TGTGCCAGCAGCGTAGGAGCTGGGACCGGGGAGCTGTTTTTT.